This TCR beta chain was profiled in a study of CD4 T cells in relation to SARS-CoV-2 and coronaviruses. In the case of this clone: The antigen remains unidentified.

The method was immunoSEQ multiplex PCR; TCRdb's version includes in-frame clones alone and lacks a portion of them. The sample lists some 38,000 clones, over 75% seen once, with around 20% in the top ten. This clonotype originated in an adult with COVID-19. Material for sequencing was memory CD4+ T cells from PBMCs, cultured in vitro.

The CDR3 nucleotides are TGTGCCAGCAGCGCGCAGGAAAATGAGCAGTTCTTC. It translates to CASSAQENEQFF. The rearrangement uses TRBV9 and TRBJ2-1, with D unresolved. CDR3 length equals 12 residues. V was shortened by 3 bases and J by 7 bases, with 8 bases between the two germline ends. Germline V gene lookup returns CDR1 SGDLS and CDR2 YYNGEE.